These 10 T cell receptor beta chains originate from one sample sequenced in a study of T-cell memory formation after mild COVID-19. TCRdb re-analysed the 5' RACE reads in MiXCR, keeping a single row per CDR3 protein. The sample lists some 150,000 distinct CDR3 sequences, about 19% occurring once. The specimen sequenced was PBMCs or a T cell subset sorted from them (not recorded which). The receptor set was obtained from an adult woman who had mild COVID-19 (a few samples of this study predate the infection). Cell type and time point are not known.

This rearrangement joins TRBV6-5 to TRBJ1-1; no definite D call. The V end was cut by 2 bases, the J end by 3 bases, with 13 bases between. This CDR3 has 15 residues. Looked up from germline, CDR1 is MNHEY and CDR2 is SVGAGI. The CDR3: CASSYGSRRDTEAFF. In DNA form, the CDR3 reads TGTGCCAGCAGTTACGGATCAAGACGAGACACTGAAGCTTTCTTT.

This clonotype has a count of ten or more. The gene calls are TRBV18 and TRBJ2-3, with D possibly matching TRBD2 (6 bases). CDR1 is KGHSH and CDR2 is LQKENI in the germline V gene. Trimming removed 5 bases from V and 1 base from J, with 7 bases in between. The CDR3 runs 13 residues. CDR3 bases: TGTGCCAGCTCAACGGGGGGCACAGATACGCAGTATTTT. Translated, it gives CASSTGGTDTQYF.

This chain links TRBV7-9 with TRBJ1-2; 7 bases are a match to TRBD1. The CDR3 has 15 residues. V was clipped by 5 bases and J by 2 bases; unmatched bases: 8. CDR1 SEHNR and CDR2 FQNEAQ come from the germline V gene (reference sequence). CDR3: CASSTGQNQNYGYTF. The CDR3 DNA reads TGTGCCAGCAGCACGGGACAGAACCAAAACTATGGCTACACCTTC.

Only a few counts were recorded for this clonotype. This rearrangement joins TRBV29-1 to TRBJ1-1; 9 bases fit TRBD1. Germline CDR1 SQVTM, CDR2 ANQGSEA. J lost 10 bases, V lost 6 bases, and 12 bases had no gene match. The CDR3 runs to 13 residues. The CDR3 DNA is TGCAGCGTCTCCGGGACAGGGAGCTTAGCAGCTTTCTTT. This codes for CSVSGTGSLAAFF.

The chain links TRBV6-5 to TRBJ2-7; 7 nucleotides match TRBD1. The CDR3 spans 15 residues. The V segment lost 2 bases and the J segment 2 bases; nucleotides outside the gene matches: 6. The germline V gene encodes CDR1 MNHEY and CDR2 SVGAGI. The CDR3 DNA is TGTGCCAGCAGTTACAACCCGCAGGGGGCCTACGAGCAGTACTTC. Protein: CASSYNPQGAYEQYF.

The gene calls are TRBV18 and TRBJ1-1; 10 bases map to TRBD1. The CDR3 runs to 16 residues. The trim removed 3 bases at V and 3 bases at J, leaving 7 bases unmatched. Germline V gives CDR1 KGHSH, CDR2 LQKENI. The CDR3, as DNA: TGTGCCAGCTCACCTGGGACAGGGGTATACTACACTGAAGCTTTCTTT. Encoded protein: CASSPGTGVYYTEAFF.

V usage is TRBV6-6 and J usage is TRBJ2-3; 10 bases map to TRBD1. This CDR3 spans 15 amino acids. The germline V gene encodes CDR1 MNHNY and CDR2 SVGAGI (reference sequence). V shed 7 bases, J shed 6 bases, and the junction held 10 bases outside the gene matches. The chain's CDR3 is CASTLTGGSGDTQYF. CDR3 sequence (DNA): TGTGCCAGCACCCTGACAGGGGGCAGCGGCGATACGCAGTATTTT.

There are a few counts of this clonotype. The rearrangement links TRBV4-2 to TRBJ2-1; no reliable D call. The CDR3 is 16 amino acids. V shed 0 bases and J shed 8 bases, with 17 bases lying between them. In germline, CDR1 is LGHNA, CDR2 YNFKEQ. CDR3: CASSQDGPSVRDEQFF. CDR3 coding DNA: TGTGCCAGCAGCCAAGATGGGCCTAGTGTTCGGGATGAGCAGTTCTTC.

This clonotype was seen a handful of times. This chain joins TRBV5-1 and TRBJ2-3; the match to TRBD2 covers 11 bases. This CDR3 spans 18 amino acids. The germline gives CDR1 SGHRS, CDR2 YFSETQ. The J segment lost 4 bases and the V segment lost 0 bases, leaving 10 bases of the junction unmatched. The CDR3 DNA reads TGCGCCAGCAGCTTGGGTCTAGCGGGAGGTAGTACGGCAGATACGCAGTATTTT. Its protein is CASSLGLAGGSTADTQYF.

The chain is built from TRBV12-3 or TRBV12-4 and TRBJ1-5, with 9 bases fitting TRBD1. The CDR3 runs to 13 residues. Losses at the gene ends were 6 bases for V and 4 bases for J; bases not matched to a gene: 1. The CDR3 region is CASRGQGNQPQHF. In DNA form, the CDR3 reads TGTGCCAGCAGGGGACAGGGAAATCAGCCCCAGCATTTT.